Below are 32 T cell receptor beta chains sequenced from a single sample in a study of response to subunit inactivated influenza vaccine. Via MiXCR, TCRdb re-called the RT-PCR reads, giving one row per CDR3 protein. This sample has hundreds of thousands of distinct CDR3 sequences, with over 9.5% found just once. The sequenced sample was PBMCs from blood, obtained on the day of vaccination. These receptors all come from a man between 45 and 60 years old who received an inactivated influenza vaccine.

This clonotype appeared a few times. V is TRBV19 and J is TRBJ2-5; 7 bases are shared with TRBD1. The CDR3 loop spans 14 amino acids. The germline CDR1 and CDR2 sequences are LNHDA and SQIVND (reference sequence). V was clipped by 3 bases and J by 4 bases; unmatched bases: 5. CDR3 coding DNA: TGTGCCAGTAGTATGACCACAGGGGTAGAGACCCAGTACTTC. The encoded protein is CASSMTTGVETQYF.

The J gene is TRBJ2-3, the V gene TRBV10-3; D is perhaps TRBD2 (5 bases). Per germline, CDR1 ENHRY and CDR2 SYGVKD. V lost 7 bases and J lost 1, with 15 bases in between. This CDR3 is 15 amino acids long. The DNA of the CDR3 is TGTGCCATCACAGAGAGGGCCCCAGGCACAGATACGCAGTATTTT. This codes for CAITERAPGTDTQYF.

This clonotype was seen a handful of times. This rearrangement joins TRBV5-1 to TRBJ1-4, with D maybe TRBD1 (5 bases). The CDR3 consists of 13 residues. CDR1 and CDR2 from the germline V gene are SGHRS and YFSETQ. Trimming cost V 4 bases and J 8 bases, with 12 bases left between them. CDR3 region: CASSAARGEKLFF. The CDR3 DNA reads TGCGCCAGCAGCGCGGCACGGGGGGAAAAACTGTTTTTT.

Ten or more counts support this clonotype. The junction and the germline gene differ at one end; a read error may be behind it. The CDR3, as DNA: TGCGCCAGCAGCCTACAGAGGAACACTGAAGCTTTCTTT. It is translated as CASSLQRNTEAFF. V usage is TRBV12-3 or TRBV12-4 and J usage is TRBJ1-1; D not certain. The length of the CDR3 is 13 residues.

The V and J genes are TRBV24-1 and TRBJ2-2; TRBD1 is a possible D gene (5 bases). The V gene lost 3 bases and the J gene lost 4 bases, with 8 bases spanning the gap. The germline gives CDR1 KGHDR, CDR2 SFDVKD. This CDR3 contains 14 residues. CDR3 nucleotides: TGTGCCACCAGTGATAGGACATCCACCGGGGAGCTGTTTTTT. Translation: CATSDRTSTGELFF.

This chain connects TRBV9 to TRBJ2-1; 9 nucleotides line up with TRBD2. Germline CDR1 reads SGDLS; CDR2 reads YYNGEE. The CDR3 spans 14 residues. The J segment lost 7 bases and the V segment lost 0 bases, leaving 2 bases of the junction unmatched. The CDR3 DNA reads TGTGCCAGCAGCGTAGTGGCGGGGGGGAATGAGCAGTTCTTC. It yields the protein CASSVVAGGNEQFF.

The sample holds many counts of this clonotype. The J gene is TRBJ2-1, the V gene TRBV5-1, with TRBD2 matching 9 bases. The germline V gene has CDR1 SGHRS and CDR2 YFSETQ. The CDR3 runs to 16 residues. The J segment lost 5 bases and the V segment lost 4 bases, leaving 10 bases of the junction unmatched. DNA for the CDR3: TGCGCCAGCAGCAACCGGGCTAGCGGGATAAACAATGAGCAGTTCTTC. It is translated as CASSNRASGINNEQFF.

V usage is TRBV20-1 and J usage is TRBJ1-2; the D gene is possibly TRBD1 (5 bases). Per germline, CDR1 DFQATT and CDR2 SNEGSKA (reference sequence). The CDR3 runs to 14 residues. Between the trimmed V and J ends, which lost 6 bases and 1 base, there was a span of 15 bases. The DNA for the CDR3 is TGCAGTGCCGGAGAACAGGAACATAACTATGGCTACACCTTC. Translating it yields CSAGEQEHNYGYTF.

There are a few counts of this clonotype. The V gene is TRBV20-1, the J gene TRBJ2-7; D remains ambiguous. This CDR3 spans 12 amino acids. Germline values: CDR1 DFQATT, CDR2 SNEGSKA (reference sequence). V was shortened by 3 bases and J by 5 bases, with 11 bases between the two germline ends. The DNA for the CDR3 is TGCAGTGCTAGCTCTAGGGCCAACGAGCAGTACTTC. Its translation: CSASSRANEQYF.

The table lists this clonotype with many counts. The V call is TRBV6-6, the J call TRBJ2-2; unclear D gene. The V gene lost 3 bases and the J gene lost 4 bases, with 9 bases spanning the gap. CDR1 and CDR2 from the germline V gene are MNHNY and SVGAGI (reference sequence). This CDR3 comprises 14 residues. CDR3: CASSYLRVTGELFF. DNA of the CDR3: TGTGCCAGCAGTTATTTAAGGGTCACCGGGGAGCTGTTTTTT.

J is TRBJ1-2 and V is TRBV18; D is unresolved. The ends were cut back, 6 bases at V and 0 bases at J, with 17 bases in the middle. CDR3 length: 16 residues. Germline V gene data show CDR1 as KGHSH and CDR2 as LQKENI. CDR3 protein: CASSPGPITANYGYTF. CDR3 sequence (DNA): TGTGCCAGCTCTCCCGGGCCTATCACTGCTAACTATGGCTACACCTTC.

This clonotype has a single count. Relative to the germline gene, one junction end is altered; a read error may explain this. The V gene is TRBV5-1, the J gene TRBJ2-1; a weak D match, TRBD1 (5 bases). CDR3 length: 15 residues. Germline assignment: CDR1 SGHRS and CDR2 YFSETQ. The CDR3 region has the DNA TGCGTCAGCAGCCTACGACAGAGCTCCTACAATGAGCAGTTCTTC. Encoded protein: CVSSLRQSSYNEQFF.

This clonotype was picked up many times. The CDR3 sequence: CASSYTEAVPGANVLTF. For the CDR3, the DNA is TGTGCCAGCAGTTACACTGAGGCGGTTCCAGGGGCCAACGTCCTGACTTTC. The chain uses TRBV6-5 and TRBJ2-6; D not certain. Between the trimmed V and J ends, which lost 2 bases and 4 bases, there was a span of 15 bases. The germline V gene encodes CDR1 MNHEY and CDR2 SVGAGI. The CDR3 extends over 17 amino acids.

The CDR3 sequence is CASSQDGDRPDTQYF. The CDR3 bases are TGCGCCAGCAGCCAAGACGGGGATCGCCCAGATACGCAGTATTTT. This chain links TRBV4-3 with TRBJ2-3, with D maybe TRBD2 (5 bases). The CDR3 is 15 amino acids. Per germline, CDR1 LGHNA and CDR2 YSLEER. V gave up 0 bases and J gave up 4 bases, with 11 bases separating them.

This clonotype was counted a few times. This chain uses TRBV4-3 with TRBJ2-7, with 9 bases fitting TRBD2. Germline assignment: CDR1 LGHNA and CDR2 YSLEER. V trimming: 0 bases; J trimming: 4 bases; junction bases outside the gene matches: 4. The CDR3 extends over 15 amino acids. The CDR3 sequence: CASSQDAGGAYEQYF. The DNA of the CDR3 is TGCGCCAGCAGCCAAGATGCGGGAGGGGCGTACGAGCAGTACTTC.

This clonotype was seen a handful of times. The CDR3 protein is CASGGSGSGEQFF. As DNA, the CDR3 is TGTGCTAGTGGTGGGAGCGGGAGTGGTGAGCAGTTCTTC. The chain has TRBV12-5 and TRBJ2-1, with 8 bases fitting TRBD2. This CDR3 comprises 13 residues. Trimming at V came to 5 bases and at J to 9 bases, leaving 6 bases not matched to a gene. Germline-derived CDR1 and CDR2 are LGHNT and FRNRAP.

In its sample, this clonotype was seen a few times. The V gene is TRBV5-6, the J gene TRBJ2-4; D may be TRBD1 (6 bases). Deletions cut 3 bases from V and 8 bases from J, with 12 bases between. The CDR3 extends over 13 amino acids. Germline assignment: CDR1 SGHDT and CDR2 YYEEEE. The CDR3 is CASSSGTSDIQYF. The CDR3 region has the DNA TGTGCCAGCAGCTCCGGGACATCGGACATTCAGTACTTC.

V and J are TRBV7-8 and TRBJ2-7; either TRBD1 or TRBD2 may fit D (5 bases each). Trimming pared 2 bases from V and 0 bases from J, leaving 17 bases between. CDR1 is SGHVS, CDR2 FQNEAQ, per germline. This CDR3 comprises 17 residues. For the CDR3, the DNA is TGTGCCAGCAGCTTAAGGGGATCGGGGACCAGCTCCTACGAGCAGTACTTC. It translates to CASSLRGSGTSSYEQYF.

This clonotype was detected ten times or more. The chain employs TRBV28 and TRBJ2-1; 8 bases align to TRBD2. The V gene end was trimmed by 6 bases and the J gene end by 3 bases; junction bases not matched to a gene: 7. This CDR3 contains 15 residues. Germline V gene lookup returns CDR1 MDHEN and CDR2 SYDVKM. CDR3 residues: CASRFSGAYYNEQFF. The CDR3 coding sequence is TGTGCCAGCAGATTTAGCGGGGCATACTACAATGAGCAGTTCTTC.

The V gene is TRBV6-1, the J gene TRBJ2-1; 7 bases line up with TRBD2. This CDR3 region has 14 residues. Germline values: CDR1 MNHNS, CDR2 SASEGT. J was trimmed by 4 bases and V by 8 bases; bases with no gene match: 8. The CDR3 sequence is CASGPRRGYNEQFF. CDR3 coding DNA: TGTGCCAGCGGCCCCCGGCGGGGGTACAATGAGCAGTTCTTC.

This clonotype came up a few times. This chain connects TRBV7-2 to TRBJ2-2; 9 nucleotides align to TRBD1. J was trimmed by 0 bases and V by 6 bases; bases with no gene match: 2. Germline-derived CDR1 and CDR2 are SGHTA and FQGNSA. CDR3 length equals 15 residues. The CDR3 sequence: CASRQGAPNTGELFF. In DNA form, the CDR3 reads TGTGCCAGCAGACAGGGGGCACCGAACACCGGGGAGCTGTTTTTT.

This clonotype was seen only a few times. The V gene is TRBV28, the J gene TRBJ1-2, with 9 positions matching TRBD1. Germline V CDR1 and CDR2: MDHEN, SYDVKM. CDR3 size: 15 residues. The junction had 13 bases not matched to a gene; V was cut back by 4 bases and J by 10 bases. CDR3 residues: CASSSPTGGSAPYTF. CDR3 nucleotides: TGTGCCAGCAGTTCCCCTACAGGGGGCTCCGCACCCTACACCTTC.

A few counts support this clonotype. CDR3 sequence (DNA): TGCAGCGTGACGAAAGACTGGCCTGAAGCTTTCTTT. Translating it yields CSVTKDWPEAFF. The chain uses TRBV29-1 and TRBJ1-1; D gene uncertain. V lost 6 bases to trimming and J lost 6 bases, with 14 bases between them. The V gene's germline CDR1 is SQVTM and CDR2 ANQGSEA. This CDR3 has 12 amino acids.

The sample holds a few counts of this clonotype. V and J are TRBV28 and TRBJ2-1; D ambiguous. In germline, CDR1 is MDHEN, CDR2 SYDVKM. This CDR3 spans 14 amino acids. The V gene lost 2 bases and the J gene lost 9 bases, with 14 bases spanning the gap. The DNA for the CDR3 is TGTGCCAGCAGTTTACAGGCAGGCTCAGGTGAGCAGTTCTTC. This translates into CASSLQAGSGEQFF.

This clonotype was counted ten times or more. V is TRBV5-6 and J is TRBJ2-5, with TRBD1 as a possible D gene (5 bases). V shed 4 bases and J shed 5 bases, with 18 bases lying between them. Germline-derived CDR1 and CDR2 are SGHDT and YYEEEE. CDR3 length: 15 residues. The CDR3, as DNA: TGTGCCAGCAGCACCGTCCTAAGGACATATGAGACCCAGTACTTC. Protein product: CASSTVLRTYETQYF.

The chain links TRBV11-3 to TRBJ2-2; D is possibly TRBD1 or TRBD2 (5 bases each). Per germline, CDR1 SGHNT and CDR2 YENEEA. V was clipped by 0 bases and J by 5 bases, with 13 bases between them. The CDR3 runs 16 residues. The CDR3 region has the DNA TGTGCCAGCAGCTTAGATCGGGGCTCACGGACCGGGGAGCTGTTTTTT. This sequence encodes CASSLDRGSRTGELFF. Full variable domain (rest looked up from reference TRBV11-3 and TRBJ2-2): EAGVVQSPRYKIIEKKQPVAFWCNPISGHNTLYWYLQNLGQGPELLIRYENEEAVDDSQLPKDRFSAERLKGVDSTLKIQPAELGDSAVYLCASSLDRGSRTGELFFGEGSRLTVL.

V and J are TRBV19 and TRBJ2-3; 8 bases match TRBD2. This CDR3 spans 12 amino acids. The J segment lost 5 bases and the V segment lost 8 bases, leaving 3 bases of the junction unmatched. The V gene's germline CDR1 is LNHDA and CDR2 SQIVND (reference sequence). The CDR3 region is CASAAGGDTQYF. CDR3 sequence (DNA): TGTGCCAGTGCTGCGGGGGGAGATACGCAGTATTTT.

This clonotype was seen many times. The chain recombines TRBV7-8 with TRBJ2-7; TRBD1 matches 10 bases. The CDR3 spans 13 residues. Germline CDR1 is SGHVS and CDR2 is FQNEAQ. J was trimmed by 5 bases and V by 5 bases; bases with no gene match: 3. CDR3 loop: CASSEGTGDEQYF. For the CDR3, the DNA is TGTGCCAGCAGCGAGGGGACAGGGGACGAGCAGTACTTC.

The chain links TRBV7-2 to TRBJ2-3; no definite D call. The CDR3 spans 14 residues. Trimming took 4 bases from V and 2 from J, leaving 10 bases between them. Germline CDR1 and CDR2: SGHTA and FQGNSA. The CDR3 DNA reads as TGTGCCAGCAGCTCCCGGACCGTCACAGATACGCAGTATTTT. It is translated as CASSSRTVTDTQYF.

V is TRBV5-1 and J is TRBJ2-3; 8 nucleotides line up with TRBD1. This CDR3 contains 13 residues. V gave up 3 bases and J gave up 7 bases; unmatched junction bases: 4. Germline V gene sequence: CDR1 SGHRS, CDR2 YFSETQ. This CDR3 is CASSSGGVHTQYF. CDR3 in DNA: TGCGCCAGCAGCTCAGGGGGCGTTCATACGCAGTATTTT.

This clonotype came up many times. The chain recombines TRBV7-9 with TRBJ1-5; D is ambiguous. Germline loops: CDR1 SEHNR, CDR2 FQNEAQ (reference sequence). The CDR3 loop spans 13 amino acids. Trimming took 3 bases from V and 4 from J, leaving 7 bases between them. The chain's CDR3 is CASSFEGNQPQHF. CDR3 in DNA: TGTGCCAGCAGCTTTGAAGGGAATCAGCCCCAGCATTTT.

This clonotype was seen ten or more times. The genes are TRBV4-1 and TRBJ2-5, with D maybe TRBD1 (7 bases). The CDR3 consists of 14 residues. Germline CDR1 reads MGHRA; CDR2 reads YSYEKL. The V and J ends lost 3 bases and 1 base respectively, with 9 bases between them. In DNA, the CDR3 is TGCGCCAGCAGCCAGGAGGGGGCCCAAGAGACCCAGTACTTC. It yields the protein CASSQEGAQETQYF.